This section outlines one T cell receptor beta chain sequence together with its context. Its antigen remains unidentified. A read error may account for a junction end that differs from germline. The length of the CDR3 is 15 residues. Germline V gives CDR1 SNHLY, CDR2 FYNNEI. This entry belongs to a study of cytomegalovirus exposure and HLA in healthy donors. Study findings and constraints: Under in vitro conditions, a few CMV-associated chains were confirmed as specific for CMV antigens.

In the PCR, 60 Vbeta and 13 Jbeta primers were used. TCRdb's copy holds only in-frame clones and misses some; the assay was immunoSEQ multiplex PCR. The sample includes around 150,000 clones, around 76% of them seen just once. The V and J genes are TRBV2 and TRBJ2-3, with TRBD1 matching over 7 bases. The receptor was isolated from a woman aged 35 to 49 in good health and CMV-seronegative. The sequencing input was PBMCs. The CDR3 protein is CASREDRAHTDTQYF. The CDR3 DNA follows: TGTGCCAGCAGGGAAGACAGGGCTCACACAGATACGCAGTATTTT.